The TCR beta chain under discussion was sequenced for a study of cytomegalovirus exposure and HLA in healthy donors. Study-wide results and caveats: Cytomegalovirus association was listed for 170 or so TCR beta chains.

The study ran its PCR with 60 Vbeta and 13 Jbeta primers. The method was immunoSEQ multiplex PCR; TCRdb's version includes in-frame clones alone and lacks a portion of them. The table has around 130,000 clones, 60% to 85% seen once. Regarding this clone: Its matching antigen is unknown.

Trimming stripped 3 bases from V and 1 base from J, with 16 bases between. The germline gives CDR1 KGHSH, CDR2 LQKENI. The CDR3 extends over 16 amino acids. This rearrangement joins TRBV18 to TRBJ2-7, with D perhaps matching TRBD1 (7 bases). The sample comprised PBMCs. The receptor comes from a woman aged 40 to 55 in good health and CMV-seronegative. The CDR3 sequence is CASSPEAGQKSYEQYF. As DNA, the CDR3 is TGTGCCAGCTCACCGGAGGCGGGACAGAAGTCCTACGAGCAGTACTTC.